This entry describes one T cell receptor (beta chain). The data originate from a study of PD-L1 blockade in urothelial cancer. Trimming pared 0 bases from V and 6 bases from J, leaving 19 bases between. The CDR3 covers 16 residues. The germline gives CDR1 SGHRS, CDR2 YFSETQ. The data were produced by immunoSEQ multiplex PCR, yet TCRdb's version contains in-frame clones alone and is incomplete. The sample gives 25,000 to 30,000 clones, around 87% of which show up once; over 1.5% is in the top ten. The sequence was collected from a man over 45 with urothelial cancer. Sequenced material: PBMCs, taken around atezolizumab (anti-PD-L1) treatment. The J gene is TRBJ2-7, the V gene TRBV5-1, with a weak D call TRBD2 (8 bases). This chain's CDR3 is CASSLAGGGQFGEQYF. CDR3 DNA sequence: TGCGCCAGCAGCTTGGCCGGGGGGGGACAGTTCGGCGAGCAGTACTTC.